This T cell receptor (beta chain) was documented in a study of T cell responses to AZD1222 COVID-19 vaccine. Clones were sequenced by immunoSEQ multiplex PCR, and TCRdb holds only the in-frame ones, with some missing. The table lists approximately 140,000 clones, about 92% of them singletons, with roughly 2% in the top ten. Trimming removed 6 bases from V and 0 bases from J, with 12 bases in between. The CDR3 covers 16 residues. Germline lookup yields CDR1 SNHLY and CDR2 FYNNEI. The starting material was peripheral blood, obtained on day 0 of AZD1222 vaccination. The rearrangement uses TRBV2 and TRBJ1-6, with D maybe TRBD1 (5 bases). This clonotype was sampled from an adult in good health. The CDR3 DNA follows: TGTGCCAGCAGCCTTGACAGCGGCTCCTATAATTCACCCCTCCACTTT. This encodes CASSLDSGSYNSPLHF.